This T cell receptor beta chain was recorded in a study of tumor and adjacent non-tumor tissue in lung cancer listed by TCRdb under 2018. About the full investigation: Of the cohort, eleven to twelve patients had adenocarcinoma, 2 had squamous cell carcinoma and 1 had small cell lung cancer. Around 30 paired specimens, one tumor and one normal lung sample per patient, were profiled by TCRbeta CDR3 sequencing. Sequencing generated a total of around 120 million productive TCRbeta reads, averaging roughly 4.4 million reads per sample. The study compared bulk TCRbeta repertoires between lung tumor tissue and matched distant non-tumor lung tissue from over 13 lung cancer patients. Among the approximately 15 patients, ages ranged from roughly 30 to 85 years, approximately ten were men and 5 were women, and disease was TNM stage I to III.

Bulk unsorted tissue served as the source for RNA extraction, and RNA quality was assessed using a NanoDrop ND-1000 and an Agilent 2100. Normal lung samples were distant non-tumor tissue taken more than 3 cm from the tumor edge. The donors were newly diagnosed lung cancer patients admitted for thoracic surgery in China from August to November 2014 who had not received prior chemotherapy. Anyone who had undergone radiotherapy or chemotherapy before, or who had another cancer at the same time, was left out of the study. Pieces of surgical tissue measuring roughly 1-2.3 cm3 were kept in RNAlater solution and stored at -80 degrees C until use. Overall study results and their limits: Because peripheral blood was not sequenced, the blood TCRbeta repertoires of the lung cancer patients in the study went unexamined. Only approximately 16 patients were included in the cohort, and the need for larger samples and more detailed clinical data was noted by the authors. Younger patients had significantly higher TCR diversity, and higher tumor TCR diversity was associated with shorter overall and disease-free survival. Tumor tissue showed significantly higher TCR diversity (inverse Simpson) than normal lung tissue, at about 400 vs 150 (P = 0.0075, Mann-Whitney U test). In normal lung, the top 100 clones accounted for a significantly larger cumulative share of the repertoire than in tumor tissue. The sequencing platform is not named in the methods, and unique molecular identifiers are not mentioned.

Taken from cysteine to phenylalanine, the CDR3 has 15 residues. Only the CDR3 DNA stays, 45 bases, in frame from base 1. In the germline V gene, CDR1 corresponds to LGHNA and CDR2 to YSLEER. Relative to germline, V is 4 bases shorter and J is 2 bases shorter, with 15 bases between their ends. Turning to this clonotype: This receptor's antigen is unknown. The input lacks base qualities; no much larger clone sits a single base away.

The library was prepared using multiplex PCR. TCRdb lists the instrument as Illumina HiSeq 2500. Following protocols modified from ARM-PCR, the researchers constructed TCRbeta libraries through three rounds of nested PCR with primers (Table S4). Before sequencing, PCR products of 200-500 bp were excised from the gel and purified with the QIAquick gel extraction kit. In the authors' own workflow: Trimmomatic was used to clean the reads, FLASH was used to merge the reads into complete CDR3 sequences, and MiTCR was used to assign the reads to V(D)J germline segments. Clonal diversity was calculated as the inverse Simpson's index using VDJtools. In-frame sequences lacking a premature stop codon were counted as productive reads. The public reads were run again by TCRdb, first through fastp at Q25 and then through MiXCR, and only productive beta chains were kept. Rows with one shared CDR3 protein collapse into an entry with the most common genes and DNA. None of the V and J calls come from the authors' own analysis; TCRdb made them. The sample table records 80,000 or so distinct CDR3 sequences; 80% to 90% of these occur just once. Roughly half of the sample is taken by the ten largest.

This receptor chain uses TRBV4-3 and TRBJ2-7; TRBD2 is perhaps the D gene, given 6 matching bases. The source material was distant non-tumor lung tissue. This clonotype was sampled from a man in his sixties with non-small cell lung cancer. In nucleotide form, the sequence is TGCGCCAGCAGCCCCCTGTCGCGGGGTCCCTACGAGCAGTACTTC. Translated, it gives CASSPLSRGPYEQYF.